A selection of T cell receptor beta chains follows, all from one sample in a study of patients and donors after allogeneic stem cell transplantation. TCRdb processed the RT-PCR reads anew with MiXCR; each CDR3 protein has one entry. Among about 960,000 distinct CDR3 sequences listed, approximately 18% were seen once. Sequencing was carried out using blood, either unsorted or a sorted T cell fraction (not recorded which). These receptors came from a human donor who was either an allogeneic HSCT recipient or a stem cell or donor lymphocyte infusion donor (not recorded which). It is not recorded whose cells these are; they may come from a transplant donor. Each CDR3 is given with its conserved first and last residue.

TRBV14	TRBJ2-5	18	CASSQDFGSGGAKETQYF
TRBV11-1	TRBJ2-2	18	CASSPLTSGGINTGELFF
TRBV7-9	TRBJ2-1	16	CASSLGTSGPGDEQFF
TRBV4-3	TRBJ1-2	17	CASSQGQLRGLLYGYTF
TRBV2	TRBJ1-4	13	CASREEVVRGPVF
TRBV5-5	TRBJ1-3	16	CASSSRTGPSGNTIYF
TRBV30	TRBJ2-3	14	CAWSVWEGRDTQYF
TRBV5-6	TRBJ2-7	17	CASSLDLAGDSSYEQYF
TRBV20-1	TRBJ2-7	11	CSATLSGEQYF
TRBV5-1	TRBJ2-2	15	CASSFLLPGTGELFF
TRBV7-2	TRBJ2-1	15	CASAVGGGPYNEQFF
TRBV14	TRBJ2-1	16	CASSQELLADYNEQFF
TRBV11-3	TRBJ2-1	15	CASSLDLAGGNEQFF
TRBV6-1	TRBJ2-1	15	CASSPDRVIDNEQFF
TRBV29-1	TRBJ2-4	16	CSVDPLAGVAKNIQYF
TRBV25-1	TRBJ1-1	12	CASSGDSTEAFF
TRBV6-6	TRBJ2-7	13	CASSPYRAPEQYF
TRBV4-2	TRBJ1-5	16	CASSQVGQGADQPQHF
TRBV20-1	TRBJ2-3	14	CSARDRGATDTQYF
TRBV6-2/TRBV6-3	TRBJ1-2	13	CASSYQILYGYTF
TRBV20-1	TRBJ2-7	14	CSAIDREATYEQYF
TRBV11-1	TRBJ2-1	16	CASSKESSLSYNEQFF
TRBV4-1	TRBJ1-2	13	CASSHGQSYGYTF
TRBV12-3/TRBV12-4	TRBJ1-5	15	CASSQDTPRGQPQHF
TRBV7-9	TRBJ2-1	16	CASSSQGPSDSYEQFF
TRBV6-2/TRBV6-3	TRBJ2-5	11	CASTNWETQYF
TRBV6-2/TRBV6-3	TRBJ2-1	14	CAIGTSGRLNEQFF
TRBV11-1	TRBJ2-2	20	CASSPTRVNRDRGNTGELFF
TRBV7-3	TRBJ2-1	15	CASSPSPGYYNEQFF
TRBV20-1	TRBJ2-7	14	CSASLAGVAYEQYF
TRBV7-9	TRBJ1-1	14	CASSSGPMNTEAFF
TRBV12-3/TRBV12-4	TRBJ1-1	16	CASSWNRGFGNTEAFF
TRBV10-3	TRBJ1-3	16	CAIRETSPRAGNTIYF
TRBV24-1	TRBJ2-3	16	CATSTPALAGVDTQYF
TRBV10-3	TRBJ2-3	15	CAISESGGLTDTQYF
TRBV20-1	TRBJ2-5	13	CSATARGRETQYF
TRBV12-3/TRBV12-4	TRBJ2-1	15	CASSYEGGRSNEQFF
TRBV2	TRBJ2-1	15	CASSEAGGSYNEQFF
TRBV3-1	TRBJ2-4	16	CASSLGPQVAKNIQYF
TRBV5-1	TRBJ2-1	18	CASSLYRTSGRLVREQFF
TRBV20-1	TRBJ1-1	12	CSGDRRNTEAFF
TRBV12-3/TRBV12-4	TRBJ2-7	15	CASSLTTGWMDEQYF
TRBV12-3/TRBV12-4	TRBJ1-6	14	CASSLVRANSPLHF
TRBV12-3/TRBV12-4	TRBJ2-2	16	CASSYTGPVDPGELFF
TRBV9	TRBJ2-3	15	CASSAEGTTTDTQYF
TRBV20-1	TRBJ1-2	14	CSARVDRTNYGYTF
TRBV6-5	TRBJ1-4	12	CASSRTNEKLFF
TRBV7-9	TRBJ1-1	14	CASSSPTAFTEAFF
TRBV12-3/TRBV12-4	TRBJ2-1	16	CASKPGLAGVDNEQFF
TRBV3-1	TRBJ2-3	16	CASSQDGKPPTDTQYF
TRBV27	TRBJ2-7	16	CASSLSEDRIPYEQYF
TRBV6-1	TRBJ2-5	16	CASSDRVAGVLETQYF
TRBV27	TRBJ2-7	14	CASSRTYEGYEQYF
TRBV6-5	TRBJ2-5	16	CASSYSWTGTQETQYF